A single sample gave rise to the 31 T cell receptor beta chains below, sequenced in a study of shared clonotypes between healthy human individuals (dated by TCRdb to about 2020). The library was prepared using the immunoSEQ multiplex PCR assay. Not all clones reach the TCRdb copy of this immuneACCESS table, which keeps in-frame sequences only. Checked studies attribute under half of the gap to unresolved V genes and leave the rest unexplained. The sample yields over 300,000 clones; roughly 84% were counted once. The ten most abundant clones make up about 16% of the sample. Sequencing used memory CD8+ T cells sorted from blood. The intended sense of this specimen's cell subset or site label: CD45RO+ cells pooled with CCR7-negative TemRA cells. The receptors derive from a man in his late teens or twenties in good health.

The CDR3 DNA is TGTGCCAGTAGTCCGGAACTAGCAGACGATACGCAGTATTTT. Protein product: CASSPELADDTQYF. V usage is TRBV19 and J usage is TRBJ2-3; a possible D gene is TRBD2 (6 bases). This CDR3 spans 14 amino acids. CDR1 and CDR2 (germline): LNHDA, SQIVND (reference sequence). V was pared by 5 bases and J by 6 bases, with 15 bases between.

DNA for the CDR3: TGCGCCAGCAGGGCCGGGACTAGCGGGTTAGATACGCAGTATTTT. Its protein product is CASRAGTSGLDTQYF. V and J are TRBV10-1 and TRBJ2-3; 12 bases map to TRBD2. Unmatched junction bases numbered 6, after V lost 6 bases and J lost 5 bases. CDR3 size: 15 residues. Per germline, CDR1 WNHNN and CDR2 SYGVQD (reference sequence).

The CDR3 spells CASSLVPAAPLDYEQYF. The CDR3 DNA reads as TGTGCCAGCAGCTTGGTTCCGGCTGCCCCGCTAGACTACGAGCAGTACTTC. This rearrangement joins TRBV5-5 to TRBJ2-7; D is unclear. Trimming took 0 bases from V and 3 from J, leaving 19 bases between them. Looked up from germline, CDR1 is SGHKS and CDR2 is YYEKEE (reference sequence). The CDR3 is 17 amino acids.

CDR3 DNA: TGCGCCAGCAGCCATCGACAGGGTCCTGAAGCTTTCTTT. It is translated as CASSHRQGPEAFF. The genes are TRBV4-1 and TRBJ1-1, with 7 nucleotides matching TRBD1. Unmatched junction bases numbered 4, after V lost 3 bases and J lost 6 bases. There are 13 residues in the CDR3. CDR1 is MGHRA, CDR2 YSYEKL, per germline.

V is TRBV2 and J is TRBJ1-2; D is undetermined. CDR1 is SNHLY and CDR2 is FYNNEI in the germline V gene. V shed 3 bases and J shed 2 bases, with 7 bases lying between them. This CDR3 region has 13 residues. The CDR3 sequence is CASSDSENYGYTF. In nucleotides, the CDR3 is TGTGCCAGCAGTGATTCAGAGAACTATGGCTACACCTTC.

This clone was counted between two and nine times. The chain is built from TRBV19 and TRBJ1-4, with a tentative D call TRBD1 (5 bases). Trimming took off 10 bases at V and 4 bases at J, with 16 bases between the two ends. CDR3 length: 14 residues. Germline values: CDR1 LNHDA, CDR2 SQIVND (reference sequence). The CDR3 sequence: CATHKGFGNEKLFF. CDR3 sequence (DNA): TGTGCCACCCATAAGGGGTTCGGTAATGAAAAACTGTTTTTT.

The chain combines TRBV27 with TRBJ2-5; perhaps D is TRBD1 or TRBD2 (5 bases each). The CDR3 is made up of 14 amino acids. Between the trimmed V and J ends, which lost 2 bases and 3 bases, there was a span of 10 bases. The V gene's germline CDR1 is MNHEY and CDR2 SMNVEV (reference sequence). CDR3 sequence: CASSLRGEKETQYF. The DNA for the CDR3 is TGTGCCAGCAGTTTAAGGGGAGAAAAAGAGACCCAGTACTTC.

The rearrangement joins TRBV7-9 to TRBJ2-1, with D possibly being TRBD1 or TRBD2 (6 bases each). Germline V CDR1 and CDR2: SEHNR, FQNEAQ (reference sequence). The V end lost 5 bases, the J end lost 3 bases, and 14 bases lay between the germline ends. This CDR3 has 15 amino acids. The CDR3, as DNA: TGTGCCAGCAGCACAACGGGGGCAGGCTACAATGAGCAGTTCTTC. It is translated as CASSTTGAGYNEQFF.

The chain has TRBV2 and TRBJ1-5; unclear D gene. The germline V gene has CDR1 SNHLY and CDR2 FYNNEI. CDR3 length equals 15 residues. Trimming pared 2 bases from V and 2 bases from J, leaving 10 bases between. The DNA for the CDR3 is TGTGCCAGCAGTGAAAAAGGGTATGGCAATCAGCCCCAGCATTTT. Translating it yields CASSEKGYGNQPQHF.

J is TRBJ1-3 and V is TRBV4-1, with D possibly being TRBD1 (5 bases). The CDR3 contains 14 residues. The V end was cut by 1 base, the J end by 8 bases, with 12 bases between. CDR1 is MGHRA and CDR2 is YSYEKL in the germline V gene. CDR3 region: CASSQVEGVDTIYF. CDR3 nucleotide sequence: TGCGCCAGCAGCCAAGTCGAAGGGGTGGACACCATATATTTT.

This rearrangement joins TRBV29-1 to TRBJ2-2; no clear D. Germline values: CDR1 SQVTM, CDR2 ANQGSEA. The CDR3 has 13 amino acids. V lost 4 bases to trimming and J lost 1 base, with 7 bases between them. The CDR3 DNA is TGCAGCGTTGTTCAACAGAACACCGGGGAGCTGTTTTTT. This sequence encodes CSVVQQNTGELFF.

Worth noting for this clone: Different DNA sequences within this sample yield the same CDR3. The chain recombines TRBV28 with TRBJ2-7; no firm D call. V was cut by 6 bases and J by 3 bases, with 9 bases left in between. Germline V CDR1 and CDR2: MDHEN, SYDVKM. This CDR3 is built from 12 residues. CDR3 in DNA: TGTGCCAGCAGCCTCCCAAGCTACGAGCAGTACTTC. It codes for CASSLPSYEQYF.

The chain carries TRBV9 and TRBJ1-2; possible D gene TRBD1, 6 bases. CDR1 SGDLS and CDR2 YYNGEE come from the germline V gene. The CDR3 contains 15 residues. Trimming removed 2 bases from V and 1 base from J, with 12 bases in between. The CDR3 here is CASSVRGDRNYGYTF. The CDR3, as DNA: TGTGCCAGCAGCGTGAGGGGGGATCGTAACTATGGCTACACCTTC.

This CDR3 is CASSYSTRSEAFF. The CDR3 bases are TGTGCCAGCAGTTACTCGACCCGGTCTGAAGCTTTCTTT. V and J are TRBV6-5 and TRBJ1-1, with D unclear. Trimming pared 0 bases from V and 6 bases from J, leaving 8 bases between. Germline-derived CDR1 and CDR2 are MNHEY and SVGAGI. This CDR3 has 13 residues.

The CDR3, as DNA: TGTGCCAGCAGCTTAAGGACAGGCGACACTGAAGCTTTCTTT. This codes for CASSLRTGDTEAFF. The gene calls are TRBV9 and TRBJ1-1, with 7 positions matching TRBD1. CDR1 is SGDLS and CDR2 is YYNGEE in the germline V gene. This CDR3 is 14 amino acids long. Germline trimming cut 4 bases from V and 3 bases from J; bases unmatched to any gene: 6. Full variable domain (rest looked up from reference TRBV9 and TRBJ1-1): DSGVTQTPKHLITATGQRVTLRCSPRSGDLSVYWYQQSLDQGLQFLIQYYNGEERAKGNILERFSAQQFPDLHSELNLSSLELGDSALYFCASSLRTGDTEAFFGQGTRLTVV.

The V gene is TRBV5-1, the J gene TRBJ2-7; D possibly corresponds to TRBD1 (6 bases). The CDR3 consists of 13 residues. Trimming removed 4 bases at V and 4 bases at J, with 12 bases between. Germline CDR1 and CDR2: SGHRS and YFSETQ. For the CDR3, the DNA is TGCGCCAGCAGCGGCAGGGGTAGATACGAGCAGTACTTC. Translation: CASSGRGRYEQYF.

The genes are TRBV10-2 and TRBJ1-2; the D is unclear. The CDR3 spans 13 residues. Trimming left V 4 bases short and J 0 bases short, with 6 bases between. Per the germline V gene, CDR1 is WSHSY and CDR2 is SAAADI. The DNA for the CDR3 is TGCGCCAGCAGTGCCGAAGCTAACTATGGCTACACCTTC. Translating gives CASSAEANYGYTF.

This clone was detected only once. This sequence joins TRBV30 and TRBJ2-7; D could derive from TRBD1 or TRBD2 (5 bases each). This CDR3 has 14 residues. The V gene's germline CDR1 is GTSNPN and CDR2 SVGIG (reference sequence). The V gene lost 2 bases and the J gene lost 3 bases, with 14 bases spanning the gap. This CDR3 is CAWSSRDRDYEQYF. CDR3 DNA: TGTGCCTGGAGTTCTAGGGACCGAGACTACGAGCAGTACTTC. Looking up the rest from reference TRBV30 and TRBJ2-7 gives the full variable domain: SQTIHQWPATLVQPVGSPLSLECTVEGTSNPNLYWYRQAAGRGLQLLFYSVGIGQISSEVPQNLSASRPQDRQFILSSKKLLLSDSGFYLCAWSSRDRDYEQYFGPGTRLTVT.

The J gene is TRBJ1-6, the V gene TRBV9; D not resolved. Germline CDR1 is SGDLS and CDR2 is YYNGEE. V shed 0 bases and J shed 13 bases, with 14 bases lying between them. The CDR3 contains 14 residues. The CDR3 sequence is CASSVASGGAPLHF. The CDR3 DNA is TGTGCCAGCAGCGTAGCATCCGGTGGTGCCCCCCTCCACTTT. Together with reference TRBV9 and TRBJ1-6, the CDR3 gives the full variable domain: DSGVTQTPKHLITATGQRVTLRCSPRSGDLSVYWYQQSLDQGLQFLIQYYNGEERAKGNILERFSAQQFPDLHSELNLSSLELGDSALYFCASSVASGGAPLHFGNGTRLTVT.

The chain uses TRBV7-8 and TRBJ2-3; D possibly matches TRBD1 or TRBD2 (7 bases each). V was trimmed by 5 bases and J by 4 bases, leaving 19 bases between them. The CDR3 consists of 16 residues. The V gene's germline CDR1 is SGHVS and CDR2 FQNEAQ. The CDR3 reads CASSHSGGVNPDTQYF. The CDR3 DNA reads TGTGCCAGCAGCCACTCAGGGGGGGTAAACCCAGATACGCAGTATTTT. Combining the CDR3 with reference TRBV7-8 and TRBJ2-3 gives the whole variable domain GAGVSQSPRYKVAKRGQDVALRCDPISGHVSLFWYQQALGQGPEFLTYFQNEAQLDKSGLPSDRFFAERPEGSVSTLKIQRTQQEDSAVYLCASSHSGGVNPDTQYFGPGTRLTVL.

This clone was counted once. The CDR3 DNA sequence: TGCGCCAGCAGCCATGATGACAGATTGAACACTGAAGCTTTCTTT. Encoded protein: CASSHDDRLNTEAFF. This rearrangement joins TRBV4-1 to TRBJ1-1; TRBD1 is a possible D gene (5 bases). V was shortened by 3 bases and J by 0 bases, with 11 bases between the two germline ends. Germline CDR1 and CDR2: MGHRA and YSYEKL. CDR3 length: 15 residues.

The CDR3 spells CASSLVRGYEQYF. The CDR3 region has the DNA TGTGCCAGCAGCTTGGTCAGAGGGTACGAGCAGTACTTC. This rearrangement joins TRBV5-6 to TRBJ2-7, with a weak D call TRBD2 (5 bases). Germline lookup yields CDR1 SGHDT and CDR2 YYEEEE. CDR3 length: 13 residues. Between the trimmed V and J ends, which lost 0 bases and 4 bases, there was a span of 8 bases.

The CDR3 nucleotides are TGCGCCAGCAGTGTCCTCTACGAGCAGTACTTC. This codes for CASSVLYEQYF. This chain connects TRBV10-2 to TRBJ2-7, with D uncertain. Trimming pared 4 bases from V and 3 bases from J, leaving 4 bases between. Germline V gene sequence: CDR1 WSHSY, CDR2 SAAADI. CDR3 length: 11 residues.

The rearrangement uses TRBV19 and TRBJ2-7; a weak D match, TRBD1 (6 bases). The germline V and J ends were trimmed by 5 bases and 3 bases, with 11 bases remaining between them. CDR1 is LNHDA, CDR2 SQIVND, per germline (reference sequence). The CDR3 has 13 residues. The CDR3 DNA is TGTGCCAGTAGTCGGACAGATAGCTACGAGCAGTACTTC. It codes for CASSRTDSYEQYF. Complete variable domain (other parts from reference TRBV19 and TRBJ2-7): DGGITQSPKYLFRKEGQNVTLSCEQNLNHDAMYWYRQDPGQGLRLIYYSQIVNDFQKGDIAEGYSVSREKKESFPLTVTSAQKNPTAFYLCASSRTDSYEQYFGPGTRLTVT.

The chain couples TRBV7-9 to TRBJ2-1; 10 nucleotides match TRBD2. V lost 2 bases and J lost 5; bases outside the gene matches: 6. CDR1 is SEHNR, CDR2 FQNEAQ, per germline (reference sequence). This CDR3 spans 16 amino acids. CDR3 sequence: CASSLSGTSVNNEQFF. The CDR3 region has the DNA TGTGCCAGCAGCTTATCCGGGACTAGCGTCAACAATGAGCAGTTCTTC. Supplemented by reference TRBV7-9 and TRBJ2-1, the full variable domain reads DTGVSQNPRHKITKRGQNVTFRCDPISEHNRLYWYRQTLGQGPEFLTYFQNEAQLEKSRLLSDRFSAERPKGSFSTLEIQRTEQGDSAMYLCASSLSGTSVNNEQFFGPGTRLTVL.

This chain connects TRBV10-1 to TRBJ2-2; 8 bases fit TRBD2. The CDR3 totals 16 residues. Germline CDR1 and CDR2: WNHNN and SYGVQD (reference sequence). Trimming removed 5 bases from V and 1 base from J; junction bases left unmatched: 6. The CDR3 protein is CASSPGLAENTGELFF. DNA of the CDR3: TGCGCCAGCAGTCCCGGACTAGCAGAGAACACCGGGGAGCTGTTTTTT.

This clone was counted at least ten times. The genes are TRBV19 and TRBJ2-7, with 10 bases fitting TRBD2. Germline values: CDR1 LNHDA, CDR2 SQIVND (reference sequence). The CDR3 covers 17 residues. Trimming took 4 bases from V and 4 from J; bases not matched to a gene: 13. CDR3 sequence (DNA): TGTGCCAGTAGTAGGTCGTCAGGGCTAGCGGGGGTGTACGAGCAGTACTTC. This encodes CASSRSSGLAGVYEQYF.

This chain uses TRBV5-6 with TRBJ1-1; no clear D gene. This CDR3 has 13 residues. Germline CDR1 is SGHDT and CDR2 is YYEEEE. V lost 7 bases and J lost 3, with 13 bases in between. As DNA, the CDR3 is TGTGCCAGCTCGAATTGGAGGGACACTGAAGCTTTCTTT. Amino acids: CASSNWRDTEAFF.

At least ten counts were recorded for this clone. The genes are TRBV7-3 and TRBJ2-3; 14 bases are a match to TRBD2. V lost 5 bases, J lost 5 bases, and 3 bases stayed unmatched. CDR3 length: 15 amino acids. Germline loops: CDR1 SGHTA, CDR2 FQGTGA. CDR3 sequence (DNA): TGTGCCAGCAGCCGACTAGCGGGGGGGCAAGATACGCAGTATTTT. It yields the protein CASSRLAGGQDTQYF.

V is TRBV30 and J is TRBJ1-1, with a weak D call TRBD1 (5 bases). Trimming pared 2 bases from V and 4 bases from J, leaving 14 bases between. Germline V lookup: CDR1 GTSNPN, CDR2 SVGIG (reference sequence). The CDR3 loop spans 14 amino acids. CDR3 DNA sequence: TGTGCCTGGAGTAGGGCAGGGTTAATCACTGAAGCTTTCTTT. This translates into CAWSRAGLITEAFF.

The rearrangement uses TRBV6-1 and TRBJ2-7; tentative D call: TRBD2 (5 bases). Germline values: CDR1 MNHNS, CDR2 SASEGT. CDR3 length: 11 amino acids. Trimming took off 5 bases at V and 6 bases at J, with 8 bases between the two ends. The CDR3 coding sequence is TGTGCCAGCAGTTACGCGGGCGAGCAGTACTTC. Its protein product is CASSYAGEQYF.